The following is a T cell receptor beta chain sequence with its context. Its antigen is still unknown. Cells designated naive CD8 were CD45RO-negative and were positively selected for CCR7, with terminally differentiated effector memory CD45RA+ cells excluded. HIV-negative, healthy adults without recent acute infections or vaccinations were the donors. The record originates from a study of shared clonotypes between healthy human individuals. Regarding the study as a whole: Naive CD4 clonotypes overlapped across a handful of donors at approximately 4.5%.

The CDR3 length is 17 residues. Germline CDR1 is SGDLS and CDR2 is YYNGEE. With V trimmed by 3 bases and J by 5 bases, 7 bases remained unmatched. Deep was the level at which the assay was run. Replicate PCRs for sorted subsets used around 190 ng DNA; this equaled about 30,000 T cell genomes. The protocol was immunoSEQ multiplex PCR, while the TCRdb copy is restricted to in-frame clones and leaves out a portion. The sample has hundreds of thousands of clones, 95% seen once. The receptor was derived from a woman under 40 in good health. Sequences were obtained from naive CD8+ T cells sorted from blood. The gene calls are TRBV9 and TRBJ2-1; 14 bases are a match to TRBD2. DNA of the CDR3: TGTGCCAGCAGCGAGGAAGGGACTAGCGGGAGAAACAATGAGCAGTTCTTC. Translated, it gives CASSEEGTSGRNNEQFF.